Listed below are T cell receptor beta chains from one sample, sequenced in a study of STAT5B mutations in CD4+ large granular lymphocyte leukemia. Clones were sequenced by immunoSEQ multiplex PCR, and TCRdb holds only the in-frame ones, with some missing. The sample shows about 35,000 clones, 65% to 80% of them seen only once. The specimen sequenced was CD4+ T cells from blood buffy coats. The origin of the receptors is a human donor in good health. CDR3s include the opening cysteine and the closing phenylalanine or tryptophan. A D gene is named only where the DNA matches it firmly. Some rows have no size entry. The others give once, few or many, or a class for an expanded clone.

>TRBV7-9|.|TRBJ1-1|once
CASSFPGRGNTEAFF
TGTGCCAGCAGCTTTCCCGGAAGGGGGAACACTGAAGCTTTCTTT
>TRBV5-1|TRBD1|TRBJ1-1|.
CASSSGQGEFGTEAFF
TGCGCCAGCAGCTCGGGACAGGGCGAGTTCGGCACTGAAGCTTTCTTT
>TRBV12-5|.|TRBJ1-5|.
CASGGDSNQPQHF
TGTGCTAGTGGAGGGGACAGCAATCAGCCCCAGCATTTT
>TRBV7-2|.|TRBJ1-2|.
CASRPSGENYGYTF
TGTGCCAGCAGACCGTCTGGGGAGAACTATGGCTACACCTTC
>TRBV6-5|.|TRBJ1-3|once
CASSRDGSGNTIYF
TGTGCCAGCAGCAGGGATGGCTCTGGAAACACCATATATTTT
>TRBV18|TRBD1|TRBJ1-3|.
CASSRNGQGSDTIYF
TGTGCCAGCTCACGTAATGGACAGGGGTCCGACACCATATATTTT
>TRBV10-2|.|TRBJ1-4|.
CASSDPPQGLGEKLFF
TGCGCCAGCAGTGACCCCCCCCAGGGATTGGGTGAAAAACTGTTTTTT
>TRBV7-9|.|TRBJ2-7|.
CASSLGVRATYEQYF
TGTGCCAGCAGCTTAGGGGTCAGGGCCACGTACGAGCAGTACTTC
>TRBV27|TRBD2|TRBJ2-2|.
CASSSHAPGGKDTGELFF
TGTGCCAGCAGTTCCCACGCCCCGGGGGGTAAGGACACCGGGGAGCTGTTTTTT
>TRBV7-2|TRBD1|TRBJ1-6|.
CASSLLWTGSSYNSPLHF
TGTGCCAGCAGCTTACTTTGGACAGGCAGCTCCTATAATTCACCCCTCCACTTT
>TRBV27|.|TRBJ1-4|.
CASSLSSLGAGEKLFF
TGTGCCAGCAGTTTATCTTCTTTAGGGGCAGGGGAAAAACTGTTTTTT
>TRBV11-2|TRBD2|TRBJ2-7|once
CASGSYSGRLFRKQYF
TGTGCCAGCGGATCCTATAGCGGGAGGTTGTTTAGGAAGCAGTACTTC
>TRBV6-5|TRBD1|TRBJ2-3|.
CASSSGQGRRDTQYF
TGTGCTAGCAGTAGTGGACAGGGGAGAAGGGATACGCAGTATTTT
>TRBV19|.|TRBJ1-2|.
CASSIGRSYGYTF
TGTGCCAGTAGTATCGGGCGGTCCTATGGCTACACCTTC
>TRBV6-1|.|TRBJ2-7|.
CASSGRDFNYEQYF
TGTGCCAGCAGTGGCCGGGACTTCAACTACGAGCAGTACTTC
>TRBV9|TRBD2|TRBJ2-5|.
CASSYGIGRGQETQYF
TGTGCCAGCAGCTATGGAATCGGGCGGGGGCAAGAGACCCAGTACTTC
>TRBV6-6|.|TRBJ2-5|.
CASQAPGRETQYF
TGTGCCAGCCAGGCCCCTGGTCGAGAGACCCAGTACTTC
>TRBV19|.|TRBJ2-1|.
CASSLVASVGNEQFF
TGTGCCAGTAGTCTCGTCGCTAGCGTCGGCAATGAGCAGTTCTTC
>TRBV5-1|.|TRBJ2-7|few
CASSLEGHSYEQYF
TGCGCCAGCAGCTTGGAGGGGCACTCCTACGAGCAGTACTTC
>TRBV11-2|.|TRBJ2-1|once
CASSSLQGHYNEQFF
TGTGCCAGCAGCTCTCTTCAGGGGCACTACAATGAGCAGTTCTTC
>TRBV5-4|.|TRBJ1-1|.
CASSFRGGGHGAFF
TGTGCCAGCAGCTTCCGAGGGGGGGGCCACGGGGCTTTCTTT
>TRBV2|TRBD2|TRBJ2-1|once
CASSVQAGAVDEQFF
TGTGCCAGCAGTGTCCAAGCGGGAGCCGTGGATGAGCAGTTCTTC
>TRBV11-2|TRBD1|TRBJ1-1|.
CASSSRQGRPEAFF
TGTGCCAGCAGCTCCAGACAGGGGAGGCCTGAAGCTTTCTTT
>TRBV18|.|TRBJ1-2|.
CASSQANYGYTF
TGTGCCAGCTCACAAGCTAACTATGGCTACACCTTC
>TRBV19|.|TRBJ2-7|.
CASSDRHRSSYEQYF
TGTGCCAGTAGTGACCGCCACAGGAGCTCCTACGAGCAGTACTTC
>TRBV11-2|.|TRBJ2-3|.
CASRGGLDTQYF
TGTGCCTCACGCGGGGGCCTCGATACGCAGTATTTT
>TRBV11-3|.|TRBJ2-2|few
CASSRTSTGELFF
TGTGCCAGCAGCCGGACATCAACCGGGGAGCTGTTTTTT
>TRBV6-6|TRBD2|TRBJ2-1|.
CASSYSGGKGFNEQFF
TGTGCCAGCAGTTACTCGGGGGGGAAGGGGTTTAATGAGCAGTTCTTC
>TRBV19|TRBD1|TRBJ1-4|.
CASSIRGQGGEKLFF
TGTGCCAGTAGTATTCGGGGACAGGGCGGAGAAAAACTGTTTTTT
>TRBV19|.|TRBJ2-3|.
CASSIAGSGTDTQYF
TGTGCCAGTAGTATAGCGGGATCGGGTACAGATACGCAGTATTTT
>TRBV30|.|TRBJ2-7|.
CAWRTRGFGEQYF
TGTGCCTGGAGGACGAGGGGGTTCGGCGAGCAGTACTTC
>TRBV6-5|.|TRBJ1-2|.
CASSKGAYGYTF
TGTGCCAGCAGCAAAGGGGCCTATGGCTACACCTTC
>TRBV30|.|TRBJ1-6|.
CAARGSSSYNSPLHF
TGTGCCGCAAGGGGCTCCAGCTCCTATAATTCACCCCTCCACTTT
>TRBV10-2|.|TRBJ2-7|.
CASSEGTGSEQYF
TGCGCCAGCAGTGAGGGGACTGGAAGCGAGCAGTACTTC
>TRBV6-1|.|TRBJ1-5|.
CASSESWGRNQPQHF
TGTGCCAGCAGTGAATCCTGGGGGCGCAATCAGCCCCAGCATTTT
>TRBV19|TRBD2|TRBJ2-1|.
CASITSGGITDEQFF
TGTGCCAGTATCACCAGCGGGGGGATTACCGATGAGCAGTTCTTC
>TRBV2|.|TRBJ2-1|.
CASSAMPESEQFF
TGTGCCAGCAGCGCCATGCCGGAGTCTGAGCAGTTCTTC
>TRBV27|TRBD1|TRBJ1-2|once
CASSSTGAYGYTF
TGTGCCAGCAGTTCGACAGGGGCTTATGGCTACACCTTC
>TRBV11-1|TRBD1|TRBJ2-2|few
CASSLRQGRTGELFF
TGTGCCAGCAGCCTACGACAGGGGAGGACCGGGGAGCTGTTTTTT
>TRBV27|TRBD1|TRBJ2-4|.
CASSSQIRQGWAKNIQYF
TGTGCCAGCAGTTCCCAAATTCGACAGGGTTGGGCCAAAAACATTCAGTACTTC
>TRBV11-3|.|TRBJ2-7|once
CASSFGGNYEQYF
TGTGCCAGCAGCTTCGGCGGAAACTACGAGCAGTACTTC
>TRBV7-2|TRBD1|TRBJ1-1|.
CASSFIAGGTEAFF
TGTGCCAGCAGCTTTATTGCAGGGGGCACTGAAGCTTTCTTT